The clone carrying this TCR beta chain was seen many times. Its specificity is not known. Sequence at one end of the junction differs from germline and may be a read error. This record comes from a study of regulatory T cells in long-lasting Graves disease. Notes on the study in general: Relative to new patients (approximately 1,000), persistent patients exhibited greater sharing of public clonotypes (around 3,000).

This CDR3 spans 15 amino acids. Per the germline V gene, CDR1 is MNHEY and CDR2 is SMNVEV (reference sequence). As to time point: newly diagnosed GD, antithyroid drugs for less than 3 months. Generation of the TCR library employed RNA extracted from PBMCs. From each patient, around 10 milliliters of peripheral blood was drawn and collected into an EDTA anticoagulant tube. The authors built TCR beta libraries using iRepertoire HTBI primers and Arm-PCR of CDR3 regions. MiXCR was run by TCRdb on the multiplex PCR reads, yielding one entry per CDR3 protein. The table lists about 500,000 distinct CDR3 sequences, around 16% of them singletons. This sample also appeared in a second study, on T cells in Graves' hyperthyroidism and ophthalmopathy.

This receptor was obtained from a middle-aged man with Graves disease. The sample consisted of peripheral blood mononuclear cells (PBMCs), taken at new diagnosis, from a patient treated with antithyroid drugs. The V call is TRBV27, the J call TRBJ2-5; D remains unclear. CDR3 in DNA: TGTGCCAGCAGTTTTTCTGGGTTCGTCCAAGAGACCCAGTACTTT. Residues: CASSFSGFVQETQYF.